The clone carrying this TCR beta chain came up many times. Researchers took RNA transcripts and amplified the TCR beta CDR3 regions from them. The study used the HTBI primer set for a first-round RT-PCR of the TCR CDR3. TCRdb used MiXCR to reprocess the multiplex PCR reads, holding one entry per CDR3 protein. The sample holds 400,000 to 550,000 distinct CDR3 sequences; approximately 15% are singletons and the top ten take less than 20%. Trimming left V 0 bases short and J 7 bases short, with 7 bases between. The germline V gene encodes CDR1 LGHDT and CDR2 YNNKEL (reference sequence). The CDR3 totals 13 residues. These data originate in a study of T cells in Graves' hyperthyroidism and ophthalmopathy. Study in general: Before treatment of any kind, peripheral blood was taken at initial diagnosis.

The authors deemed Graves' hyperthyroidism stable absent ophthalmopathy progression within 18 months. Sequenced material: blood. The TCR originated in a woman aged 18-29 years with Graves' hyperthyroidism. The chain recombines TRBV3-1 with TRBJ2-1, with unresolved D. CDR3 amino acids: CASSQDVGNEQFF. The CDR3 DNA follows: TGTGCCAGCAGCCAAGATGTAGGGAATGAGCAGTTCTTC.